This TCR beta chain was captured in a study of blood T cell repertoires in COVID-19. Trimming removed 5 bases from V and 3 bases from J, with 4 bases in between. Germline V gene sequence: CDR1 SGHTA, CDR2 FQGNSA. The CDR3 extends over 11 amino acids. This clone was seen a handful of times. Only in-frame clones appear in the TCRdb table, and some are missing; sequencing was by immunoSEQ multiplex PCR. The data hold around 450,000 clones, with 90% observed a single time. The chain combines TRBV7-2 with TRBJ1-1; D uncertain. The source material was PBMCs or T cells enriched from blood (not recorded which). This TCR derives from a young man who had recovered from COVID-19. The CDR3 here is CASSPDTEAFF. DNA for the CDR3: TGTGCCAGCAGCCCGGACACTGAAGCTTTCTTT.